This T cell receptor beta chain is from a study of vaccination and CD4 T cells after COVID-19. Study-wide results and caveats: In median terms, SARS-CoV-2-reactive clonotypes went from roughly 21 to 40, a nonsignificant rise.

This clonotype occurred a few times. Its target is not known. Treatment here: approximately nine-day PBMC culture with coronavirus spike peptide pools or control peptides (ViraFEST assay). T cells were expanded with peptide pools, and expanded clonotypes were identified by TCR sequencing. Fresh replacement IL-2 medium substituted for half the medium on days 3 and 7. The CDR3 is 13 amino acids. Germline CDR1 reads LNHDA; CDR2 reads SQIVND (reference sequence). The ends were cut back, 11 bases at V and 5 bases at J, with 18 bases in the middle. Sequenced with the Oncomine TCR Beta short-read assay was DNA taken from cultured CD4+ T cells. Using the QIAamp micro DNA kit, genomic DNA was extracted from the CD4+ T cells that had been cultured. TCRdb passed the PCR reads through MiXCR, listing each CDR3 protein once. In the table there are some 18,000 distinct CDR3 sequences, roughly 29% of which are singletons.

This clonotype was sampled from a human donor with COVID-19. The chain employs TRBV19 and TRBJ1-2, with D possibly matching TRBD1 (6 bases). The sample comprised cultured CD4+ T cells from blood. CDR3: CASAGTPPYGYTF. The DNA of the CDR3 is TGTGCCTCCGCCGGGACACCGCCTTATGGCTACACCTTC. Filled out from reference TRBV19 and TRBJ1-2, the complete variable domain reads DGGITQSPKYLFRKEGQNVTLSCEQNLNHDAMYWYRQDPGQGLRLIYYSQIVNDFQKGDIAEGYSVSREKKESFPLTVTSAQKNPTAFYLCASAGTPPYGYTFGSGTRLTVV.